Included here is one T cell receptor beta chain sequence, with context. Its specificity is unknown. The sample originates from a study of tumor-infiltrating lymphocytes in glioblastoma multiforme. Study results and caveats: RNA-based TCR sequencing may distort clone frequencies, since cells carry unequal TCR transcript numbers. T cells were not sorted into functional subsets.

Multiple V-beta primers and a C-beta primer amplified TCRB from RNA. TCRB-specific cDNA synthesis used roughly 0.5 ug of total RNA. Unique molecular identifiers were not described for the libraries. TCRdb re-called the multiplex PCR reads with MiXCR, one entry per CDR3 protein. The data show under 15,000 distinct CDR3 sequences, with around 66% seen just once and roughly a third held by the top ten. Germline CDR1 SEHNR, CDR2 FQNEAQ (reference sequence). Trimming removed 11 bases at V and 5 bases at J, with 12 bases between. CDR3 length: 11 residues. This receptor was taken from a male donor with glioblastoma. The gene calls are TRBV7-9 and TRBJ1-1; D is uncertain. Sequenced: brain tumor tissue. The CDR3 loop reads CAVVGRTEAFF. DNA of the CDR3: TGTGCCGTGGTTGGGAGGACTGAAGCTTTCTTT.